A single sample gave rise to the 30 T cell receptor beta chains below, sequenced in a study of CD8 T cells in ankylosing spondylitis. Study-wide findings and caveats: A TCR beta motif of roughly 8 highly homologous variants appeared characteristic of ankylosing spondylitis blood.

No antigen has been assigned to these receptors. TCRdb reprocessed the 5' RACE reads with MiXCR, giving one entry per CDR3 protein. Here the sample spans about 800,000 distinct CDR3 sequences, about an eighth being singletons. Sequencing was done on a sample of blood, either unsorted or a sorted T cell fraction (not recorded which). The receptors were sampled from a male donor with ankylosing spondylitis.

This clonotype showed up many times. J is TRBJ2-5 and V is TRBV20-1, with D possibly TRBD2 on 6 matching bases. CDR1 and CDR2 (germline): DFQATT, SNEGSKA (reference sequence). The V and J ends lost 3 bases and 4 bases respectively, with 9 bases between them. The CDR3 is 12 residues long. The CDR3 spells CSASGRVETQYF. CDR3 in DNA: TGCAGTGCTAGCGGGAGAGTAGAGACCCAGTACTTC.

In its sample, this clonotype was seen a few times. This chain joins TRBV5-1 and TRBJ2-3; no firm D call. The germline V gene has CDR1 SGHRS and CDR2 YFSETQ. The CDR3 covers 15 residues. Trimming stripped 7 bases from V and 2 bases from J, with 17 bases between. The CDR3, as DNA: TGCGCCAGCCGCTACCGTTCCGGTCTCACAGATACGCAGTATTTT. This encodes CASRYRSGLTDTQYF.

This clonotype was observed a handful of times. The chain combines TRBV9 with TRBJ2-1; the D is unclear. From germline, CDR1 is SGDLS and CDR2 YYNGEE. This CDR3 is 16 amino acids long. The V end was cut by 0 bases, the J end by 2 bases, with 12 bases between. CDR3 DNA sequence: TGTGCCAGCAGCGTAGCTAGTCTATCCCCCTACAATGAGCAGTTCTTC. Amino acids: CASSVASLSPYNEQFF.

This clonotype was recorded a few times. The rearrangement uses TRBV20-1 and TRBJ1-5; D unclear. V was pared by 5 bases and J by 6 bases, with 14 bases between. This CDR3 comprises 13 residues. CDR1 is DFQATT, CDR2 SNEGSKA, per germline (reference sequence). In DNA, the CDR3 is TGCAGTGCTGCCTTGACATTCAGTCAGCCCCAGCATTTT. This gives the protein CSAALTFSQPQHF.

This clonotype appeared a few times. V and J are TRBV20-1 and TRBJ1-2, with a possible D match to TRBD1 (5 bases). Germline V gene lookup returns CDR1 DFQATT and CDR2 SNEGSKA (reference sequence). Deletions cut 5 bases from V and 4 bases from J, with 17 bases between. The CDR3 totals 14 residues. CDR3 DNA sequence: TGCAGTGCTGCCGGGACGGAGATTCCCTATGGCTACACCTTC. It yields the protein CSAAGTEIPYGYTF.

This sequence joins TRBV27 and TRBJ2-2; 7 bases agree with TRBD2. The germline CDR1 and CDR2 sequences are MNHEY and SMNVEV (reference sequence). With V trimmed by 0 bases and J by 5 bases, 9 bases remained unmatched. This CDR3 comprises 17 residues. CDR3 loop: CASSLSPWGEGTGELFF. CDR3 bases: TGTGCCAGCAGTTTATCGCCCTGGGGGGAGGGGACCGGGGAGCTGTTTTTT.

This clonotype has at least ten counts. This chain joins TRBV7-2 and TRBJ2-2; 7 bases line up with TRBD1. With V trimmed by 10 bases and J by 4 bases, 12 bases remained unmatched. CDR1 and CDR2 from the germline V gene are SGHTA and FQGNSA. The CDR3 is made up of 15 amino acids. The chain's CDR3 is CATQPAPGGTGELFF. The DNA for the CDR3 is TGTGCCACCCAACCGGCCCCAGGGGGCACCGGGGAGCTGTTTTTT.

This chain links TRBV20-1 with TRBJ2-2; D perhaps matches TRBD1 (7 bases). CDR1 and CDR2 (germline): DFQATT, SNEGSKA (reference sequence). This CDR3 is 17 amino acids long. V was trimmed by 0 bases and J by 3 bases, leaving 17 bases between them. CDR3 in amino acids: CSARDRRGQTHTGELFF. CDR3 in DNA: TGCAGTGCTAGAGATCGGAGGGGACAGACACACACCGGGGAGCTGTTTTTT.

This clonotype was found once. CDR3 DNA: TGTGCCAGCAGCCAAGACAACAGTCAGATCGGGGAGCTGTTTTTT. Translated, it gives CASSQDNSQIGELFF. The chain recombines TRBV14 with TRBJ2-2; D is unclear. From germline, CDR1 is SGHDN and CDR2 FVKESK. Trimming took 0 bases from V and 7 from J, leaving 12 bases between them. The CDR3 sequence is 15 residues long.

This chain links TRBV7-2 with TRBJ2-5; D uncertain. Germline CDR1 and CDR2: SGHTA and FQGNSA. V dropped 5 bases and J dropped 2 bases, with 12 bases sitting between them. This CDR3 is built from 14 residues. The CDR3 bases are TGTGCCAGCAGCGGCCGTGGGTGGCAAGAGACCCAGTACTTC. Protein product: CASSGRGWQETQYF.

This chain links TRBV6-2 or TRBV6-3 with TRBJ1-5, with D perhaps matching TRBD1 (5 bases). In germline, CDR1 is MNHEY, CDR2 SVGEGT. Trimming took 0 bases from V and 5 from J, leaving 11 bases between them. This CDR3 has 15 residues. The CDR3 region is CASSYSRGLDQPQHF. The CDR3 bases are TGTGCCAGCAGTTACTCGAGGGGTCTCGATCAGCCCCAGCATTTT.

This clonotype was found a few times. The chain couples TRBV7-9 to TRBJ1-1, with D possibly TRBD1 on 5 matching bases. The germline V and J ends were trimmed by 4 bases and 1 base, with 16 bases remaining between them. The CDR3 has 16 amino acids. The germline gives CDR1 SEHNR, CDR2 FQNEAQ (reference sequence). In nucleotides, the CDR3 is TGTGCCAGCAGCTCCGGTAGAGGGGCTAGGAACACTGAAGCTTTCTTT. This translates into CASSSGRGARNTEAFF.

The chain links TRBV6-5 to TRBJ2-2; D might be TRBD1 (6 bases). V shed 0 bases and J shed 2 bases, with 10 bases lying between them. Germline V gives CDR1 MNHEY, CDR2 SVGAGI. CDR3 length: 16 residues. CDR3 loop: CASSYSWGLNTGELFF. The CDR3 DNA reads TGTGCCAGCAGTTACTCATGGGGGCTAAACACCGGGGAGCTGTTTTTT.

This chain uses TRBV5-1 with TRBJ1-4, with TRBD1 identical over 7 bases. CDR1 and CDR2 (germline): SGHRS, YFSETQ. The V segment lost 2 bases and the J segment 8 bases; nucleotides outside the gene matches: 3. The CDR3 is 13 residues long. The CDR3 DNA sequence: TGCGCCAGCAGCTTCCCAGGGGGAGAAAAACTGTTTTTT. Its translation is CASSFPGGEKLFF.

This clonotype was seen repeatedly, ten times or more. The chain has TRBV20-1 and TRBJ2-7; D gene uncertain. CDR1 and CDR2 from the germline V gene are DFQATT and SNEGSKA (reference sequence). Between the trimmed V and J ends, which lost 4 bases and 1 base, there was a span of 11 bases. The CDR3 spans 13 residues. CDR3 residues: CSAKSGLSYEQYF. DNA for the CDR3: TGCAGTGCTAAATCCGGGCTTTCCTACGAGCAGTACTTC.

This clonotype was seen more than once but under ten times. The chain combines TRBV6-5 with TRBJ1-2, with D perhaps matching TRBD1 (6 bases). Per the germline V gene, CDR1 is MNHEY and CDR2 is SVGAGI. Trimming removed 6 bases from V and 0 bases from J, with 14 bases in between. This CDR3 is 15 amino acids long. In DNA, the CDR3 is TGTGCCAGCAGGCCCCAGGGGTTAGCTAACTATGGCTACACCTTC. It codes for CASRPQGLANYGYTF.

V gene TRBV15 combines with J gene TRBJ1-5, with 7 bases identical to TRBD1. Trimming cost V 4 bases and J 5 bases; bases outside gene matches: 8. Germline CDR1 LNHNV, CDR2 YYDKDF (reference sequence). CDR3 size: 15 residues. The chain's CDR3 is CATSILDRRYQPQHF. In DNA, the CDR3 is TGTGCCACCAGCATTCTGGACAGGCGATATCAGCCCCAGCATTTT.

This clonotype was seen a few times. This chain connects TRBV7-6 to TRBJ2-5; perhaps TRBD1 as D (5 bases). CDR3 length equals 14 residues. Trimming removed 2 bases at V and 3 bases at J, with 10 bases between. Germline V gene sequence: CDR1 SGHVS, CDR2 FNYEAQ. CDR3 nucleotide sequence: TGTGCCAGCAGCTTACCCACAGGCGAAGAGACCCAGTACTTC. This translates into CASSLPTGEETQYF. The whole variable domain, filled in from reference TRBV7-6 and TRBJ2-5, reads GAGVSQSPRYKVTKRGQDVALRCDPISGHVSLYWYRQALGQGPEFLTYFNYEAQQDKSGLPNDRFSAERPEGSISTLTIQRTEQRDSAMYRCASSLPTGEETQYFGPGTRLLVL.

The chain is built from TRBV20-1 and TRBJ1-2; 9 bases fit TRBD1. CDR3 length: 14 amino acids. The germline V gene encodes CDR1 DFQATT and CDR2 SNEGSKA (reference sequence). Trimming took 5 bases from V and 8 from J; bases not matched to a gene: 12. CDR3 sequence (DNA): TGCAGTGCTCAGTCCGACAGGGGGTTGACAGGCTACACCTTC. Encoded protein: CSAQSDRGLTGYTF.

In its sample, this clonotype was seen many times. The gene calls are TRBV4-3 and TRBJ2-1; D may be TRBD2 (5 bases). The CDR3 contains 13 residues. Germline CDR1 reads LGHNA; CDR2 reads YSLEER. The germline V and J ends were trimmed by 0 bases and 8 bases, with 8 bases remaining between them. The CDR3 coding sequence is TGCGCCAGCAGCCAAGAGGGGAGCGATGAGCAGTTCTTC. Translating it yields CASSQEGSDEQFF.

CDR3 region: CASSPERERYNEQFF. The CDR3, as DNA: TGCGCCAGCAGCCCCGAGCGGGAGAGGTACAATGAGCAGTTCTTC. The chain carries TRBV5-1 and TRBJ2-1; 8 bases map to TRBD2. The trim removed 4 bases at V and 4 bases at J, leaving 7 bases unmatched. The length of the CDR3 is 15 residues. Germline CDR1 is SGHRS and CDR2 is YFSETQ.

This clonotype was counted ten times or more. J is TRBJ2-5 and V is TRBV29-1; TRBD1 matches 7 bases. V was clipped by 5 bases and J by 1 base; unmatched bases: 4. The CDR3 has 13 amino acids. CDR1 is SQVTM and CDR2 is ANQGSEA in the germline V gene. The CDR3 sequence is CSVIQGSQETQYF. CDR3 DNA: TGCAGCGTTATACAGGGGAGCCAAGAGACCCAGTACTTC.

The chain employs TRBV29-1 and TRBJ1-1, with TRBD1 as a possible D gene (6 bases). Deletions cut 2 bases from V and 5 bases from J, with 18 bases between. CDR1 and CDR2 from the germline V gene are SQVTM and ANQGSEA. The CDR3 totals 15 residues. CDR3 sequence: CSVEYTGRRKTEAFF. DNA of the CDR3: TGCAGCGTTGAATACACAGGGCGAAGGAAGACTGAAGCTTTCTTT.

The rearrangement joins TRBV4-3 to TRBJ2-2; TRBD2 might be the D (7 bases). CDR1 is LGHNA and CDR2 is YSLEER in the germline V gene. V lost 4 bases and J 5 bases, leaving 14 bases between the germline ends. The CDR3 runs to 15 residues. The CDR3 sequence: CASSRGGAWTGELFF. The CDR3 region has the DNA TGCGCCAGCAGCCGGGGGGGCGCGTGGACCGGGGAGCTGTTTTTT.

This clonotype was detected a few times. V gene TRBV5-5 combines with J gene TRBJ1-2, with unresolved D. The CDR3 totals 14 residues. Germline CDR1 SGHKS, CDR2 YYEKEE (reference sequence). V was shortened by 2 bases and J by 8 bases, with 16 bases between the two germline ends. The CDR3 region has the DNA TGTGCCAGCAGCTTTAATGTCCCAACGGGAGGCTACACCTTC. Translation gives CASSFNVPTGGYTF.

A few counts support this clonotype. This chain joins TRBV29-1 and TRBJ1-2; the D gene is possibly TRBD1 (5 bases). Germline V gene data show CDR1 as SQVTM and CDR2 as ANQGSEA. V was pared by 8 bases and J by 4 bases, with 11 bases between. This CDR3 region has 11 residues. The CDR3 bases are TGCAGCTCGGGGGGTAGCTATGGCTACACCTTC. This sequence encodes CSSGGSYGYTF.

V and J are TRBV6-2 or TRBV6-3 and TRBJ2-1; 8 positions match TRBD1. V lost 3 bases to trimming and J lost 0 bases; unmatched junction nucleotides: 7. The CDR3 runs to 17 residues. Germline V lookup: CDR1 MNHEY, CDR2 SVGEGT. This CDR3 is CASSYDRGRVSYNEQFF. The CDR3, as DNA: TGTGCCAGCAGTTATGACAGGGGCAGGGTCTCCTACAATGAGCAGTTCTTC.

This clonotype was counted a few times. The J gene is TRBJ2-4, the V gene TRBV12-3 or TRBV12-4; D is possibly TRBD1 (6 bases). The CDR3 is 13 residues long. V gave up 8 bases and J gave up 0 bases, with 8 bases separating them. CDR3 loop: CASVDRAKNIQYF. CDR3 coding DNA: TGTGCCAGCGTGGACAGAGCCAAAAACATTCAGTACTTC.

A few counts support this clonotype. The rearrangement joins TRBV12-3 or TRBV12-4 to TRBJ2-7; D unclear. V was cut by 3 bases and J by 2 bases, with 11 bases left in between. The CDR3 totals 14 residues. The DNA of the CDR3 is TGTGCCAGCAGTTTCGGCCCAGGCCCCTACGAGCAGTACTTC. This sequence encodes CASSFGPGPYEQYF.

In its sample, this clonotype was seen a few times. The chain joins TRBV10-3 to TRBJ1-2; 10 nucleotides align to TRBD1. With 6 bases clipped from V and 4 bases from J, the junction kept 11 bases outside the gene matches. The CDR3 is 16 amino acids. Per germline, CDR1 ENHRY and CDR2 SYGVKD. The CDR3 here is CAIRPGQGFSSYGYTF. In DNA, the CDR3 is TGTGCCATCAGGCCGGGACAGGGGTTTAGTAGCTATGGCTACACCTTC.